This T cell receptor beta chain was observed in a study of early T cells in non-severe SARS-CoV-2 infection. Germline V lookup: CDR1 SQVTM, CDR2 ANQGSEA. Trimming left V 4 bases short and J 7 bases short, with 11 bases between. The CDR3 runs 12 residues. Using its own MiXCR run on the 5' RACE reads, TCRdb lists one record per CDR3 protein. The repertoire holds approximately 29,000 distinct CDR3 sequences, with around 6.6% as singletons. The chain couples TRBV29-1 to TRBJ2-1; D perhaps matches TRBD2 (5 bases). The receptor was derived from an adult who was a healthcare worker with PCR-confirmed SARS-CoV-2 infection or an uninfected control (not recorded which). Sequencing was carried out using whole blood. The CDR3 sequence: CSVGVLENEQFF. CDR3 DNA: TGCAGCGTTGGGGTACTAGAGAATGAGCAGTTCTTC.